The present T cell receptor (beta chain) was sequenced within a study of T cell responses to AZD1222 COVID-19 vaccine. Study outcomes and limitations: Spike as a whole was targeted by vaccine-associated CD4 TCRs, dominant at 160-218 and 743-854. Per reports, nearly half of all spike-specific TCRs target regions that are unmutated in variants. Females outnumbered males among donors, who were mostly white British; clonal diversity was possibly underestimated. In all cases, repertoires were sampled only after the peak T cell response.

Assay: immunoSEQ multiplex PCR; the TCRdb copy retains only in-frame clones and omits some. The table records approximately 170,000 clones, approximately 93% of them present only once. Note on this clone: No antigen is known for it.

The CDR3 is 15 residues long. Germline CDR1 is KGHSH and CDR2 is LQKENI. V lost 3 bases to trimming and J lost 1 base, with 12 bases between them. This specimen was peripheral blood, taken on day 0 of AZD1222 vaccination. The chain couples TRBV18 to TRBJ1-1; D is unresolved. This clonotype originated in an adult in good health. The CDR3 sequence is CASSPSREANTEAFF. The CDR3 DNA sequence: TGTGCCAGCTCACCTAGTCGAGAGGCGAACACTGAAGCTTTCTTT.